This entry lists 8 T cell receptor beta chains sequenced from one sample in a study of response to subunit inactivated influenza vaccine. TCRdb fed the RT-PCR reads into MiXCR, producing one record per CDR3 protein. The sample holds some 500,000 distinct CDR3 sequences, about an eighth seen once. The sample consisted of PBMCs from blood, taken roughly 47 days after vaccination. The source of these receptors is a man aged 45-60 years who received an inactivated influenza vaccine.

In its sample, this clonotype was seen a few times. This sequence joins TRBV6-1 and TRBJ2-6, with D perhaps matching TRBD1 (5 bases). CDR1 is MNHNS, CDR2 SASEGT, per germline. The V gene lost 8 bases and the J gene lost 2 bases, with 16 bases spanning the gap. The CDR3 loop spans 16 amino acids. CDR3 loop: CASRRTGTAGANVLTF. In nucleotides, the CDR3 is TGTGCCAGCCGCAGAACAGGAACGGCTGGGGCCAACGTCCTGACTTTC.

The chain carries TRBV2 and TRBJ2-7; perhaps TRBD1 as D (6 bases). This CDR3 comprises 12 residues. Trimming took 7 bases from V and 3 from J, leaving 10 bases between them. Germline-derived CDR1 and CDR2 are SNHLY and FYNNEI. The CDR3 DNA follows: TGTGCCAGCACAAGGGACAACTACGAGCAGTACTTC. This encodes CASTRDNYEQYF.

In its sample, this clonotype was seen many times. J is TRBJ2-3 and V is TRBV4-1, with 7 positions matching TRBD2. The CDR3 contains 15 residues. Trimming at V came to 2 bases and at J to 0 bases, leaving 2 bases not matched to a gene. Per germline, CDR1 MGHRA and CDR2 YSYEKL. The CDR3 DNA sequence: TGCGCCAGCAGCCAATTCGGGGGGAGCACAGATACGCAGTATTTT. Amino acid sequence: CASSQFGGSTDTQYF.

This clonotype was observed a few times. The J gene is TRBJ2-3, the V gene TRBV20-1; D gene unclear. Germline V gene data show CDR1 as DFQATT and CDR2 as SNEGSKA (reference sequence). This CDR3 spans 12 amino acids. The ends were cut back, 7 bases at V and 0 bases at J, with 8 bases in the middle. CDR3 region: CSVETSTDTQYF. As DNA, the CDR3 is TGCAGTGTGGAGACTAGCACAGATACGCAGTATTTT.

This chain uses TRBV7-2 with TRBJ2-1, with 12 bases aligning to TRBD1. Germline lookup yields CDR1 SGHTA and CDR2 FQGNSA. This CDR3 spans 16 amino acids. Losses at the gene ends were 3 bases for V and 2 bases for J; bases not matched to a gene: 2. Here the CDR3 DNA reads TGTGCCAGCAGCTTGGGACAGGGGGCTCCCTACAATGAGCAGTTCTTC. It yields the protein CASSLGQGAPYNEQFF.

The chain carries TRBV27 and TRBJ2-5; the D gene is possibly TRBD1 (5 bases). Deletions cut 4 bases from V and 5 bases from J, with 20 bases between. Germline assignment: CDR1 MNHEY and CDR2 SMNVEV (reference sequence). This CDR3 is built from 16 residues. The CDR3 here is CASSYNYAGPGETQYF. CDR3 DNA: TGTGCCAGCAGTTACAACTATGCAGGGCCTGGTGAGACCCAGTACTTC.

This clonotype came up many times. This chain connects TRBV29-1 to TRBJ2-5, with 8 bases aligning to TRBD2. Unmatched junction bases numbered 7, after V lost 6 bases and J lost 4 bases. The CDR3 covers 13 residues. Looked up from germline, CDR1 is SQVTM and CDR2 is ANQGSEA. Here the CDR3 DNA reads TGCAGCGTCAGACCTAGCGGGCGAGAGACCCAGTACTTC. This sequence encodes CSVRPSGRETQYF. Full variable domain (outside the CDR3, taken from reference TRBV29-1 and TRBJ2-5): SAVISQKPSRDICQRGTSLTIQCQVDSQVTMMFWYRQQPGQSLTLIATANQGSEATYESGFVIDKFPISRPNLTFSTLTVSNMSPEDSSIYLCSVRPSGRETQYFGPGTRLLVL.

This clonotype was seen only once. The CDR3, as DNA: TGCAGTGCTAGTCCCGGGGATTCGGGGGGGGTTAACTACGAGCAGTACTTC. Protein sequence: CSASPGDSGGVNYEQYF. The chain recombines TRBV20-1 with TRBJ2-7; TRBD2 matches 8 bases. The germline V gene encodes CDR1 DFQATT and CDR2 SNEGSKA (reference sequence). The CDR3 totals 17 residues. V trimming: 3 bases; J trimming: 3 bases; junction bases outside the gene matches: 16.